The following is a TCR beta chain sequence with its context. The data belong to a study of blood T cell repertoires in COVID-19. Whole-study context: T cells, B-cell-depleted T cells, or PBMCs provided the cDNA or gDNA that served as material.

CDR1 SGHNT and CDR2 YYREEE come from the germline V gene (reference sequence). The CDR3 length is 15 residues. Germline trimming cut 3 bases from V and 4 bases from J; bases unmatched to any gene: 6. In the study's own analysis: Counts of nucleated cells, estimated from reference gene primer amplification, were obtained. The repertoire was sequenced with immunoSEQ multiplex PCR; TCRdb's copy has only in-frame clones and lacks some. V, J and clone size are taken as reported in that table, and D and trimming were inferred from the DNA itself. Of roughly 72,000 clones detected, just over 85% appear once; the ten largest clones hold around 40%.

The rearrangement uses TRBV5-4 and TRBJ2-5; TRBD2 matches 10 bases. Sequencing was carried out using peripheral blood. The clonotype was recovered from a human donor in a cohort sampled during active COVID-19. CDR3 DNA sequence: TGTGCCAGCAGCTCCACTAGCGGGAAGGGAGAGACCCAGTACTTC. Protein: CASSSTSGKGETQYF.